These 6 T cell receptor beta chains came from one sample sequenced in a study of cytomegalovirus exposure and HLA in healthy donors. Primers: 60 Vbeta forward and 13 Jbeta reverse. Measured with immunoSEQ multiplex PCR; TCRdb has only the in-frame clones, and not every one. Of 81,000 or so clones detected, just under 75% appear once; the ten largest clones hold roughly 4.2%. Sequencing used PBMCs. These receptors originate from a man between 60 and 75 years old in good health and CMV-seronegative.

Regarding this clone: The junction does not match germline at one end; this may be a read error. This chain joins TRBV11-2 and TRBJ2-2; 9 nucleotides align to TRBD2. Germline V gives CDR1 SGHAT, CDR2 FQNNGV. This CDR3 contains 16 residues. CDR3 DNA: TGTGCCAGCGGCTTGGGCGGGGGGGCCGGCACCGGGGAGCTGTTTTTT. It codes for CASGLGGGAGTGELFF.

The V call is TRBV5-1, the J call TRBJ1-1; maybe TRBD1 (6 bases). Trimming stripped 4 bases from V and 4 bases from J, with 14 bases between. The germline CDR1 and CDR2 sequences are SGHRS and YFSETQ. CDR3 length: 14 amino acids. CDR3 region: CASSAGVPGTEAFF. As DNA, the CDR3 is TGCGCCAGCAGCGCAGGGGTCCCGGGCACTGAAGCTTTCTTT.

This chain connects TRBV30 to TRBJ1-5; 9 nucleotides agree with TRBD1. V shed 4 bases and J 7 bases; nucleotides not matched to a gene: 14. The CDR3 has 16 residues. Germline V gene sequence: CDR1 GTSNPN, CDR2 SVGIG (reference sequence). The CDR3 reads CAWTPPRTGGGQPQHF. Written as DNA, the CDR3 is TGTGCCTGGACTCCCCCGCGAACAGGGGGCGGACAGCCCCAGCATTTT.

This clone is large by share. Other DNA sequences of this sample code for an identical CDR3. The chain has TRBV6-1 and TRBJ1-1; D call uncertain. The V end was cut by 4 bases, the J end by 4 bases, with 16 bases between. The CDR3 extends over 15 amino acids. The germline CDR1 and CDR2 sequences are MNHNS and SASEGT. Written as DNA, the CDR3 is TGTGCCAGCAGTGTAGAGGGCGGGAGCAGCACTGAAGCTTTCTTT. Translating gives CASSVEGGSSTEAFF.

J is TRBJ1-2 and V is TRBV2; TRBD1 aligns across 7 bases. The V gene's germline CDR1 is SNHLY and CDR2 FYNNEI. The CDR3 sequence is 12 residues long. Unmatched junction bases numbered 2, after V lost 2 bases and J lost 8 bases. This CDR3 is CASSERGLGYTF. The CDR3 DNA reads TGTGCCAGCAGTGAAAGGGGGCTAGGCTACACCTTC. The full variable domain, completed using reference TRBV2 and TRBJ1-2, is EPEVTQTPSHQVTQMGQEVILRCVPISNHLYFYWYRQILGQKVEFLVSFYNNEISEKSEIFDDQFSVERPDGSNFTLKIRSTKLEDSAMYFCASSERGLGYTFGSGTRLTVV.

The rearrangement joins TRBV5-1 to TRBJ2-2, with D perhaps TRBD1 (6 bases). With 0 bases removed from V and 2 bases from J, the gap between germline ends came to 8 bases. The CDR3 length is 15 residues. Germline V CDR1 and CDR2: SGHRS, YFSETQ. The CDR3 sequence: CASSLVRGNTGELFF. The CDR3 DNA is TGCGCCAGCAGCTTGGTCAGGGGAAACACCGGGGAGCTGTTTTTT.